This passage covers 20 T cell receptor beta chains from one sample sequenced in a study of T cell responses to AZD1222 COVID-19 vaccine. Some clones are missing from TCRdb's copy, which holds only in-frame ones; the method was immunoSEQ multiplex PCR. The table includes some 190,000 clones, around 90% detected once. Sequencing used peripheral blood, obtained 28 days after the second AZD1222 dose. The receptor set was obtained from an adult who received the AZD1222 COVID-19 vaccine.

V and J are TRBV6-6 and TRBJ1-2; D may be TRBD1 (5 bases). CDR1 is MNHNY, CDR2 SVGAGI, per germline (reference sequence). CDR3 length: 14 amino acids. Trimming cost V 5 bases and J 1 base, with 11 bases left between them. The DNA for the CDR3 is TGTGCCAGCAGTCCAGGGTATAATAACTATGGCTACACCTTC. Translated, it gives CASSPGYNNYGYTF.

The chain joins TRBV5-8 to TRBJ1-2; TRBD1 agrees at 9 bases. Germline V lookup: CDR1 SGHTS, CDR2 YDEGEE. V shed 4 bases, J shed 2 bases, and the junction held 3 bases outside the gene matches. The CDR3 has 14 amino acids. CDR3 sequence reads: CASSPGQGNYGYTF. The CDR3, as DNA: TGTGCCAGCAGCCCAGGACAGGGGAACTATGGCTACACCTTC.

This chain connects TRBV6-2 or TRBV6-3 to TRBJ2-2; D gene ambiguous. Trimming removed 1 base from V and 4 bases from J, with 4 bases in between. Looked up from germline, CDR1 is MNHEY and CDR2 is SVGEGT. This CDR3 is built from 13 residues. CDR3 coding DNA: TGTGCCAGCAGTTACTTGGCCACCGGGGAGCTGTTTTTT. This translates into CASSYLATGELFF.

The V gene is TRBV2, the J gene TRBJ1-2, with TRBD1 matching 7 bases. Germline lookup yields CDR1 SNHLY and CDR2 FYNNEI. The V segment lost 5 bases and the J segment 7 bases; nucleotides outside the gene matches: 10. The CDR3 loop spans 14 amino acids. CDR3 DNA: TGTGCCAGCAGTTCAGGGGGAATAGGGGGTGGCTACACCTTC. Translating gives CASSSGGIGGGYTF. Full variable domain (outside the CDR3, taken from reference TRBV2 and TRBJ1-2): EPEVTQTPSHQVTQMGQEVILRCVPISNHLYFYWYRQILGQKVEFLVSFYNNEISEKSEIFDDQFSVERPDGSNFTLKIRSTKLEDSAMYFCASSSGGIGGGYTFGSGTRLTVV.

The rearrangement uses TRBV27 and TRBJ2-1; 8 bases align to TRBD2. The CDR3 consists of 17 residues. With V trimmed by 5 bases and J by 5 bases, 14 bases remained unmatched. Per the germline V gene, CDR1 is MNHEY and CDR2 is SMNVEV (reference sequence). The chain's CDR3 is CASSPYIGGDVDNEQFF. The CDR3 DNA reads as TGTGCCAGCAGTCCATATATCGGGGGGGACGTCGACAATGAGCAGTTCTTC.

The CDR3, as DNA: TGTGCCAGCAGCCCTAGCGGGGGGGTCCCCGGGGAGCTGTTTTTT. This gives the protein CASSPSGGVPGELFF. The genes are TRBV7-3 and TRBJ2-2, with 12 bases matching TRBD2. Germline CDR1 SGHTA, CDR2 FQGTGA. The CDR3 runs to 15 residues. V lost 5 bases and J lost 6; bases outside the gene matches: 4.

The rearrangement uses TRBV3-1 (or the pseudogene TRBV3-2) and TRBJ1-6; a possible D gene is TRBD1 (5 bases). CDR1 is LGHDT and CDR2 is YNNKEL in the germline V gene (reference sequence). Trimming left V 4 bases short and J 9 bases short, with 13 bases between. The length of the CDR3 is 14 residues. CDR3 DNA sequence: TGTGCCAGCAGCCCCCCGGGGGTCGGTTCACCCCTCCACTTT. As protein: CASSPPGVGSPLHF.

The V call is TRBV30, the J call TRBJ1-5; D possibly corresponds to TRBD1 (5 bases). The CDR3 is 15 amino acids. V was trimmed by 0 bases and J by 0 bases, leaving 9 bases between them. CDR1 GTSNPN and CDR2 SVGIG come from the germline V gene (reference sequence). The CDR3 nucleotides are TGTGCCTGGAGTGTACGCGGGGCTAGCAATCAGCCCCAGCATTTT. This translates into CAWSVRGASNQPQHF.

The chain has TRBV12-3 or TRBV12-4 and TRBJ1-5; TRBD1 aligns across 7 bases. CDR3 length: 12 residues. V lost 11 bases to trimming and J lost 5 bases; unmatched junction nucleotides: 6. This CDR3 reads CARGTEDQPQHF. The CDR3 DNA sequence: TGTGCCCGTGGGACAGAAGATCAGCCCCAGCATTTT.

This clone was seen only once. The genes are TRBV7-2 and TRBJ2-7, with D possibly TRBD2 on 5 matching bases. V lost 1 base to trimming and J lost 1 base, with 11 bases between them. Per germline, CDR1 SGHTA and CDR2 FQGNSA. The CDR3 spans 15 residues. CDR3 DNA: TGTGCCAGCAGCTTAGGGTTATCGGGGTCCTACGAGCAGTACTTC. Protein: CASSLGLSGSYEQYF.

The CDR3 DNA reads TGTGCCAGCAGCCCCTACAAGGGCTATGAGCAGTTCTTC. Its protein product is CASSPYKGYEQFF. The V call is TRBV7-3, the J call TRBJ2-1; no definite D call. This CDR3 contains 13 residues. Germline V gene data show CDR1 as SGHTA and CDR2 as FQGTGA. V was pared by 5 bases and J by 8 bases, with 13 bases between.

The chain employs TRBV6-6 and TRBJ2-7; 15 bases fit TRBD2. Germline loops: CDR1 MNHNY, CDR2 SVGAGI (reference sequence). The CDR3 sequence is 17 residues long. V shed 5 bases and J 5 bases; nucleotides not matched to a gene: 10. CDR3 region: CASSQRTSGRAKDEQYF. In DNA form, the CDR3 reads TGTGCCAGCAGTCAGAGGACTAGCGGGAGGGCCAAGGACGAGCAGTACTTC.

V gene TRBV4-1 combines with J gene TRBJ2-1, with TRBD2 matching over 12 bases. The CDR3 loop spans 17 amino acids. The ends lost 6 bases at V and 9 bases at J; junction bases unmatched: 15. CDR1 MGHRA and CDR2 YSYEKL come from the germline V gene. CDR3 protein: CASSGSILAGGIGEQFF. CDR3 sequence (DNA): TGCGCCAGCAGTGGCAGCATTCTAGCGGGGGGGATCGGTGAGCAGTTCTTC.

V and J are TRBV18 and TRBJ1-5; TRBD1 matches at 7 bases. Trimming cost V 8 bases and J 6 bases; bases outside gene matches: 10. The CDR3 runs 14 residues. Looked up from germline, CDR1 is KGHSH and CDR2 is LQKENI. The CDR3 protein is CASREGAAGQPQHF. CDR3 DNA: TGTGCCAGCCGGGAGGGGGCTGCAGGTCAGCCCCAGCATTTT.

In DNA form, the CDR3 reads TGTGCCAGCTCACGGCAAAGCGGGACACAAGAGACCCAGTACTTC. Translated, it gives CASSRQSGTQETQYF. J is TRBJ2-5 and V is TRBV18; TRBD2 might be the D (7 bases). Germline assignment: CDR1 KGHSH and CDR2 LQKENI. The CDR3 totals 15 residues. The V end was cut by 4 bases, the J end by 2 bases, with 14 bases between.

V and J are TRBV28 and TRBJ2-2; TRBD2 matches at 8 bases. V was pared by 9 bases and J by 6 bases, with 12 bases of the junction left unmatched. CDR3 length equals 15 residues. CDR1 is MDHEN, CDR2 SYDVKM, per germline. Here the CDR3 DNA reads TGTGCCAGTCGGGCGGGAGGCACCTGGGCCGGGGAGCTGTTTTTT. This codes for CASRAGGTWAGELFF.

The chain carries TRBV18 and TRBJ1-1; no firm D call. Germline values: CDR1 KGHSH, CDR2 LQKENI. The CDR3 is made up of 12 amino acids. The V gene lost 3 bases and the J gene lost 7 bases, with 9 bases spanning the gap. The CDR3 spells CASSPLSGEAFF. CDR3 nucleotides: TGTGCCAGCTCACCTCTGAGTGGTGAAGCTTTCTTT. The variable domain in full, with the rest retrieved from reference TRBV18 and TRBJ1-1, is NAGVMQNPRHLVRRRGQEARLRCSPMKGHSHVYWYRQLPEEGLKFMVYLQKENIIDESGMPKERFSAEFPKEGPSILRIQQVVRGDSAAYFCASSPLSGEAFFGQGTRLTVV.

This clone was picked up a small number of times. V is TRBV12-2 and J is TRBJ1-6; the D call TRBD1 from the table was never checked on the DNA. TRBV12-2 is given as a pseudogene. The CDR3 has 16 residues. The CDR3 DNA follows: TGTGCAAGTCGGTCCTACGGGCAGGGGGTAAGATCACCCCTCCACTTT. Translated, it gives CASRSYGQGVRSPLHF.

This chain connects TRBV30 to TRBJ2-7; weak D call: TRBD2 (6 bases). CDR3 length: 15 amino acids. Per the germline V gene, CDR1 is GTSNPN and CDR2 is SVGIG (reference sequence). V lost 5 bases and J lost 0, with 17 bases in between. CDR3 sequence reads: CAWYPAGRSSYEQYF. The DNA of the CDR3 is TGTGCCTGGTATCCGGCGGGACGGAGCTCCTACGAGCAGTACTTC.

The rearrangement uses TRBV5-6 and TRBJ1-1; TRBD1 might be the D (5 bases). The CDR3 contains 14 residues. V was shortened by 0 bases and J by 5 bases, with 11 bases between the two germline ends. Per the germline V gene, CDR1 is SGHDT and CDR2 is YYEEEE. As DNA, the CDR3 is TGTGCCAGCAGCTTGGGAGGGGCGCGGACTGAAGCTTTCTTT. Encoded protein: CASSLGGARTEAFF.